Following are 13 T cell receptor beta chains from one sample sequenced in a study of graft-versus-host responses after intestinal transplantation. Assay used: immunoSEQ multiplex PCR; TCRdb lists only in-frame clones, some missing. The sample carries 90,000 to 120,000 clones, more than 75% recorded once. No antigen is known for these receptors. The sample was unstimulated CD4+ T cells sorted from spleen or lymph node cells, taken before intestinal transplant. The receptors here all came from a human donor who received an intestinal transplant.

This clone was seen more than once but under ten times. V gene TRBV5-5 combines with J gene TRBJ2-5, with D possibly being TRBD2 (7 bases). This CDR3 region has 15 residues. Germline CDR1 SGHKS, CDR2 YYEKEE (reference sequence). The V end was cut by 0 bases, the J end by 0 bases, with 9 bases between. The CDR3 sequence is CASSLGGGHQETQYF. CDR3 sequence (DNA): TGTGCCAGCAGCTTGGGCGGGGGCCACCAAGAGACCCAGTACTTC.

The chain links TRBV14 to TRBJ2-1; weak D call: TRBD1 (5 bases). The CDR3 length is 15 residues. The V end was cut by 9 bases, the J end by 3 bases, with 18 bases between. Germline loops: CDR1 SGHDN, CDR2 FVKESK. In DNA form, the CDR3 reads TGTGCCAGTACTTCAGGGTTTCTGGGCTACAATGAGCAGTTCTTC. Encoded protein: CASTSGFLGYNEQFF.

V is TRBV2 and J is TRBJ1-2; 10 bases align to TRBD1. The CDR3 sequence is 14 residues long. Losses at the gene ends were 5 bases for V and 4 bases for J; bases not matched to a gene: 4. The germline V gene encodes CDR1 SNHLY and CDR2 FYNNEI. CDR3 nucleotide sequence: TGTGCCAGCAGTTCGACAGGGGGCTTCTATGGCTACACCTTC. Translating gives CASSSTGGFYGYTF.

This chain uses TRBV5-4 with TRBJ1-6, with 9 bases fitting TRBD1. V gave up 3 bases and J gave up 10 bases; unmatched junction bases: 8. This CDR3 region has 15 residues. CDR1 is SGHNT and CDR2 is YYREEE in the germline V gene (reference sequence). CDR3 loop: CASSSGQGFFSPLHF. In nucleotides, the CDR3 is TGTGCCAGCAGCTCGGGACAGGGCTTCTTCTCACCCCTCCACTTT.

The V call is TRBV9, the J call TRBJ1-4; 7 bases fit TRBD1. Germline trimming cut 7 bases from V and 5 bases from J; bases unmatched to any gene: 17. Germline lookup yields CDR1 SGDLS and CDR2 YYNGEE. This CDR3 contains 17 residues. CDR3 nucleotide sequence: TGTGCCAGCGCCGGGACAGATATGGGGGGCCTGAATGAAAAACTGTTTTTT. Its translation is CASAGTDMGGLNEKLFF. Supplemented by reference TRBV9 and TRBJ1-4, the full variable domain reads DSGVTQTPKHLITATGQRVTLRCSPRSGDLSVYWYQQSLDQGLQFLIQYYNGEERAKGNILERFSAQQFPDLHSELNLSSLELGDSALYFCASAGTDMGGLNEKLFFGSGTQLSVL.

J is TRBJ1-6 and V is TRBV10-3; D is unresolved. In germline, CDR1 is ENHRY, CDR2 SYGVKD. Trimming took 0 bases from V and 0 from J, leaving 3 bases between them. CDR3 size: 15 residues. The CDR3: CAISESSSYNSPLHF. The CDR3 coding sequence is TGTGCCATCAGTGAGTCCAGCTCCTATAATTCACCCCTCCACTTT.

DNA of the CDR3: TGCAGCGTTGAAGACAGGGTGTTAATTCGGGAGACCCAGTACTTC. Translating gives CSVEDRVLIRETQYF. The rearrangement joins TRBV29-1 to TRBJ2-5; D is perhaps TRBD1 (5 bases). The germline gives CDR1 SQVTM, CDR2 ANQGSEA. V lost 0 bases to trimming and J lost 5 bases, with 16 bases between them. This CDR3 contains 15 residues.

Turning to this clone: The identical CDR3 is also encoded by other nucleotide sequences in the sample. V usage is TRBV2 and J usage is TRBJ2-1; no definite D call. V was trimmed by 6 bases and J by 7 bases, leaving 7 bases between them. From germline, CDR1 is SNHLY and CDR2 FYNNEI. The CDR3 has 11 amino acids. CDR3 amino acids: CASSVLNEQFF. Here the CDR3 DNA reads TGTGCCAGCAGCGTTCTTAATGAGCAGTTCTTC.

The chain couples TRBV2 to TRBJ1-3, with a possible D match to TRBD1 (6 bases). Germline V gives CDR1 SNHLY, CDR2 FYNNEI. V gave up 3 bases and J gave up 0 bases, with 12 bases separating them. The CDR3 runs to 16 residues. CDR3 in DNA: TGTGCCAGCAGTGAGCGGGACATCAGCTCTGGAAACACCATATATTTT. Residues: CASSERDISSGNTIYF.

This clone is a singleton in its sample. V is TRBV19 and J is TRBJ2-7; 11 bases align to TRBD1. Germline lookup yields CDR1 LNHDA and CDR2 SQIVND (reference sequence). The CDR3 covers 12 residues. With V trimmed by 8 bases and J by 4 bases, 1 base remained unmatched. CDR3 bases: TGTGCCAGTGGGACAGGGGGTTACGAGCAGTACTTC. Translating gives CASGTGGYEQYF.

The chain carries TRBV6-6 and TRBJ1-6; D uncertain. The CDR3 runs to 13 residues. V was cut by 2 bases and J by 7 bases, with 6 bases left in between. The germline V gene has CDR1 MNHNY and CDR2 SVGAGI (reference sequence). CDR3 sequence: CASSYPGNSPLHF. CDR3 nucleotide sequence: TGTGCCAGCAGTTACCCCGGGAATTCACCCCTCCACTTT.

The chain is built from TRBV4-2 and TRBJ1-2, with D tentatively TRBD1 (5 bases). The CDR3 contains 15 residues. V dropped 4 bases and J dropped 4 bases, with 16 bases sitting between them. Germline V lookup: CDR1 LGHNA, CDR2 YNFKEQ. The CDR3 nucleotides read TGTGCCAGCAGCCTATCGTACGGGGGATTCTATGGCTACACCTTC. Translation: CASSLSYGGFYGYTF.

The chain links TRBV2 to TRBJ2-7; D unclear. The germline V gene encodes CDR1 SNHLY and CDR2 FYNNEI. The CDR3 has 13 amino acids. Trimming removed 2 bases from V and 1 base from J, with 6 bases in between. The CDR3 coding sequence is TGTGCCAGCAGTGAAAAGAGATCCTACGAGCAGTACTTC. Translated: CASSEKRSYEQYF.